This T cell receptor beta chain was retrieved from a study of shared clonotypes between healthy human individuals. The assay was immunoSEQ multiplex PCR, and TCRdb's table has in-frame clones only and misses some. The sample yields over a million clones, 75% to 85% seen once. V shed 6 bases and J shed 5 bases, with 14 bases lying between them. CDR1 SGDLS and CDR2 YYNGEE come from the germline V gene. The CDR3 sequence is 13 residues long. The chain uses TRBV9 and TRBJ2-5; D may match TRBD1 or TRBD2 (5 bases each). The receptor was derived from a man younger than 30 in good health. Some clones in this sample may be carry-over from other donors' samples. The sample consisted of memory CD4+ T cells from PBMCs. Subset reported: CD45RA-negative fraction. The CDR3 region is CASNVGTGETQYF. Here the CDR3 DNA reads TGTGCCAGCAATGTTGGGACGGGGGAGACCCAGTACTTC.